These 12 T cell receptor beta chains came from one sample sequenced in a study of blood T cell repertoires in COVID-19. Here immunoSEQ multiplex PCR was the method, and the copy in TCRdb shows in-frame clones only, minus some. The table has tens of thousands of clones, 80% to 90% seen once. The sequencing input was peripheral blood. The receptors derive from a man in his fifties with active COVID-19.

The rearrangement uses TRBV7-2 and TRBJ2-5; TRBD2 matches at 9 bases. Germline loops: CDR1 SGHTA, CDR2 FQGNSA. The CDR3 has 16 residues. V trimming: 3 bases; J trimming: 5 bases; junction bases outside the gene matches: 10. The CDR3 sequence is CASSFTPRGGPETQYF. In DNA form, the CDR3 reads TGTGCCAGCAGCTTCACCCCGCGGGGGGGCCCCGAGACCCAGTACTTC.

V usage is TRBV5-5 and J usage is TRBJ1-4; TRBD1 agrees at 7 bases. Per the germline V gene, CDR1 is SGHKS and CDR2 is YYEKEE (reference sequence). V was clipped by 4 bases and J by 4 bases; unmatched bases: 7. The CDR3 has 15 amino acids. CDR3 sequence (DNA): TGTGCCAGCAGCCCAGGGACAGACCTTAATGAAAAACTGTTTTTT. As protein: CASSPGTDLNEKLFF.

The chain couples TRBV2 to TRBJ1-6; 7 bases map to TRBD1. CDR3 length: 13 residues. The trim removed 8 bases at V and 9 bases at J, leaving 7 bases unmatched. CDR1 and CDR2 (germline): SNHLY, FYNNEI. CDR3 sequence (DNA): TGTGCCAGCGGAGGTCAGGGGGGTTCACCCCTCCACTTT. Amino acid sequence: CASGGQGGSPLHF.

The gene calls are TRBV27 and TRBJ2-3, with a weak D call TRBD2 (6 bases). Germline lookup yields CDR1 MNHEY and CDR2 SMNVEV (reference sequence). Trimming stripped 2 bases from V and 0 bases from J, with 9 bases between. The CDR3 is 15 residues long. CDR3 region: CASSLDSGSTDTQYF. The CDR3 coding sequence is TGTGCCAGCAGTTTAGATAGCGGTAGCACAGATACGCAGTATTTT.

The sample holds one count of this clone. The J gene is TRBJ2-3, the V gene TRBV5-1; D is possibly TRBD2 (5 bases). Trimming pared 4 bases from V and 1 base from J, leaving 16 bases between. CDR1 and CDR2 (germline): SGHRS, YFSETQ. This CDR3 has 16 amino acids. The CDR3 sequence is CASSPLLLGGTDTQYF. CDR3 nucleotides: TGCGCCAGCAGCCCCCTTTTGCTCGGGGGCACAGATACGCAGTATTTT. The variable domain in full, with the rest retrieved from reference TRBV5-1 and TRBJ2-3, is KAGVTQTPRYLIKTRGQQVTLSCSPISGHRSVSWYQQTPGQGLQFLFEYFSETQRNKGNFPGRFSGRQFSNSRSEMNVSTLELGDSALYLCASSPLLLGGTDTQYFGPGTRLTVL.

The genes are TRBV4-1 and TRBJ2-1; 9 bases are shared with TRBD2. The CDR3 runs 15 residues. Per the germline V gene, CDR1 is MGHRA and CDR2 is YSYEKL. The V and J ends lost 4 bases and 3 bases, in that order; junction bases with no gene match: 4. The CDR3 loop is CASSPGLANYNEQFF. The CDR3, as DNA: TGCGCCAGCAGCCCAGGACTAGCGAACTACAATGAGCAGTTCTTC.

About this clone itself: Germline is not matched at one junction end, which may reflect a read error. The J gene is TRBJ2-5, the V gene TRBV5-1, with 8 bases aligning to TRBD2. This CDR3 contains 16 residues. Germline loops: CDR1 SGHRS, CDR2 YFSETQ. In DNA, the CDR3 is TGCGCCAGCAGCTTACTAGCGGCCCTAAACCAGGAGACCCAGTACTTC. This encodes CASSLLAALNQETQYF.

DNA for the CDR3: TGTGCTTCTCAAGGACAGATCAGCTCTGGAAACACCATATATTTT. The encoded protein is CASQGQISSGNTIYF. This chain links TRBV6-5 with TRBJ1-3; possibly TRBD1 for D (6 bases). The CDR3 length is 15 residues. The germline V gene has CDR1 MNHEY and CDR2 SVGAGI.

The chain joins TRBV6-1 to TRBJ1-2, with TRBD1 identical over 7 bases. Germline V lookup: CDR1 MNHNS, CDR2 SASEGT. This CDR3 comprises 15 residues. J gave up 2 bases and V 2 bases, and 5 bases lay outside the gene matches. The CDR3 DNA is TGTGCCAGCAGTGAAAGGCGGGGACAGAACTATGGCTACACCTTC. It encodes CASSERRGQNYGYTF.

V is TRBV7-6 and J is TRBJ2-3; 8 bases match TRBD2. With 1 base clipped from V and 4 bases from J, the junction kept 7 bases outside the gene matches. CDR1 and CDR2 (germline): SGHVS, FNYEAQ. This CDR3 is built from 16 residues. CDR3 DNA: TGTGCCAGCAGCTTAGGGGCAGCGGGGGTGGCAGATACGCAGTATTTT. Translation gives CASSLGAAGVADTQYF.

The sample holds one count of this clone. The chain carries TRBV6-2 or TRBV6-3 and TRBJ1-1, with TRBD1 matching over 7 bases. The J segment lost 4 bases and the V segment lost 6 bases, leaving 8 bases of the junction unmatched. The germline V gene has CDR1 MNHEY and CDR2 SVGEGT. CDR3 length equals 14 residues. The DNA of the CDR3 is TGTGCCAGCAGCCGAATTACAGGGGCCACTGAAGCTTTCTTT. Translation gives CASSRITGATEAFF.

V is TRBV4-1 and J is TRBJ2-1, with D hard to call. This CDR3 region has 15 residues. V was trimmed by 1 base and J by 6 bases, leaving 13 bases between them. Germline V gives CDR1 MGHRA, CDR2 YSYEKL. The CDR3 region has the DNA TGCGCCAGCAGCCAAGCTGCGACTCAATTCAATGAGCAGTTCTTC. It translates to CASSQAATQFNEQFF.